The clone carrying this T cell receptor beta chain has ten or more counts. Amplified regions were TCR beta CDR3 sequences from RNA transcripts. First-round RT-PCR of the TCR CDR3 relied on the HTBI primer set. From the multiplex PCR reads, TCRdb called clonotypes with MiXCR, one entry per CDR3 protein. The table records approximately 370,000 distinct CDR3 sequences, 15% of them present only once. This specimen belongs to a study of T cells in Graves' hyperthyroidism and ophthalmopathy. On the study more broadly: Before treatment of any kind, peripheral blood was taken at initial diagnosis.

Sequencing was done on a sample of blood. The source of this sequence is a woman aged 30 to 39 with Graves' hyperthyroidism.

The CDR3 region is CASSQGGSGGETQYF. The DNA for the CDR3 is TGTGCCAGCAGCCAAGGAGGGTCTGGGGGGGAGACCCAGTACTTC. The chain couples TRBV14 to TRBJ2-5; D may be TRBD2 (6 bases). The germline V and J ends were trimmed by 1 base and 5 bases, with 14 bases remaining between them. The CDR3 is made up of 15 amino acids. Germline CDR1 reads SGHDN; CDR2 reads FVKESK. The full variable domain, completed using reference TRBV14 and TRBJ2-5, is EAGVTQFPSHSVIEKGQTVTLRCDPISGHDNLYWYRRVMGKEIKFLLHFVKESKQDESGMPNNRFLAERTGGTYSTLKVQPAELEDSGVYFCASSQGGSGGETQYFGPGTRLLVL.